The source of this T cell receptor beta chain is a study of beta chain features in type 1 diabetes. Study at large: In all, some 110 million sorted cells from all samples were analyzed.

This clone was picked up a small number of times. Its matching antigen is unknown. Expressed TCRB transcripts were sequenced, since all the RNA that had been isolated was reverse transcribed. Clones were read by immunoSEQ multiplex PCR, and TCRdb kept only the in-frame ones, dropping some. Here the sample spans about 930,000 clones, around a sixth being singletons. Looked up from germline, CDR1 is SGHRS and CDR2 is YFSETQ. The CDR3 runs 13 residues. V was pared by 2 bases and J by 4 bases, with 9 bases between. Sorted populations all had greater than 95% purity. Study conclusions and caveats: Here, the possible influence of HLA type (on TCRB rearrangement) remained unresolved. Patients with Type 1 diabetes showed moderately but significantly shorter TCRB CDR3s in all four CD4+ subsets.

This clonotype was obtained from a woman under 30 in good health. The chain is built from TRBV5-1 and TRBJ2-5, with D perhaps matching TRBD2 (5 bases). Sequencing was done on a sample of naive CD4+ T cells from blood. Here the CDR3 DNA reads TGCGCCAGCAGCTTTGAGGGTTCAGAGACCCAGTACTTC. Protein product: CASSFEGSETQYF.